Sequencing of this T cell receptor beta chain was carried out in a study of CD8 T cells in Susac syndrome. With random hexamers, reverse transcription was performed on about 0.45 to 1 ug of RNA. Using its own MiXCR run on the immunoSEQ multiplex PCR reads, TCRdb lists one record per CDR3 protein. The sample lists about 140,000 distinct CDR3 sequences, approximately 96% occurring once. CDR1 and CDR2 from the germline V gene are MGHRA and YSYEKL. Trimming stripped 4 bases from V and 8 bases from J, with 15 bases between. CDR3 size: 14 residues. TCR beta from blood CD8+ and CD4+ T cells was sequenced. The receptor comes from a human donor with Susac syndrome. This chain joins TRBV4-1 and TRBJ2-1; D possibly uses TRBD1 or TRBD2 (5 bases each). Input material: CD4+ T cells from PBMCs. The CDR3 DNA follows: TGCGCCAGCAGCCGAGACCCAGGGAGCGATGAGCAGTTCTTC. It codes for CASSRDPGSDEQFF.